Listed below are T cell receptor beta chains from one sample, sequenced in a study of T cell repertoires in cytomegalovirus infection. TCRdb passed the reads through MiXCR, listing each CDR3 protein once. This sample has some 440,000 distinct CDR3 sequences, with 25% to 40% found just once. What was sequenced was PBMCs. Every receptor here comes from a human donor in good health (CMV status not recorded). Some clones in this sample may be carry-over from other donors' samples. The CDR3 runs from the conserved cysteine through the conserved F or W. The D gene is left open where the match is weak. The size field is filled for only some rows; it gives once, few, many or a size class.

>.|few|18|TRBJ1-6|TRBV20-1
TGCAGTGCTCCGGTGGGGCACGGCTTAAGCTCCTATAATTCACCCCTCCACTTT
CSAPVGHGLSSYNSPLHF
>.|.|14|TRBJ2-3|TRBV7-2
TGTGCCGGCCTGACTGATCTCGGCACAGATACGCAGTATTTT
CAGLTDLGTDTQYF
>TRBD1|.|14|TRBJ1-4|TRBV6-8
TGTGCCAGCAGGAACGACAGGGGTGGAGAAAAACTGTTTTTT
CASRNDRGGEKLFF
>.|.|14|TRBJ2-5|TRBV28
TGTGCCAGCACCAAGGGACCCCTGAGGGAGACCCAGTACTTC
CASTKGPLRETQYF
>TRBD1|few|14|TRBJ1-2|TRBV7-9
TGTGCCAGCAGCACGGACAGGGAAGTCTATGGCTACACCTTC
CASSTDREVYGYTF
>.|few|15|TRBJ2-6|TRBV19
TGTGCCAGTAGTTCTTGGCCCTCTGGGGCCAACGTCCTGACTTTC
CASSSWPSGANVLTF
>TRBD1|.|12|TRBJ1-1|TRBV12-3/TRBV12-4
TGTGCCAGCAGTGCGGGGACAGGGGTAGCTTTCTTT
CASSAGTGVAFF
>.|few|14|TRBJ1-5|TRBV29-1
TGCAGCGTTGAAGCGGGGGGCGAGGATCAGCCCCAGCATTTT
CSVEAGGEDQPQHF
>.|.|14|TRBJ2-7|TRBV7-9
TGTGCGAGCAGCTTAAACGCAGCCGGCTACGAGCAGTACTTC
CASSLNAAGYEQYF
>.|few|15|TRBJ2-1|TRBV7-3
TGTGCCAGCAGCCTAGGGGGCTTGGGCGGGGATGAGCAGTTCTTC
CASSLGGLGGDEQFF
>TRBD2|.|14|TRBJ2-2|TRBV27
TGTGCCAGCAGACCGGGGGGACCGGCTAGGGAGCTGTTTTTT
CASRPGGPARELFF
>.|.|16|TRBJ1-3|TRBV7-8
TGTGCCAGCAGCTCACGCCCGACAGTATCTGGAAACACCATATATTTT
CASSSRPTVSGNTIYF
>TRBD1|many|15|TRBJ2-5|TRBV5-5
TGTGCCAGCAGCTCCCGGGACAGGGTGTTGGAGACCCAGTACTTC
CASSSRDRVLETQYF
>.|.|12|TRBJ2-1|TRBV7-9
TGTGCCATCAGCTTAAAGGGAGCCGAGCAGTTCTTC
CAISLKGAEQFF
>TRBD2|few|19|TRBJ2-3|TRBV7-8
TGTGCCAGCAGCTCGTCCCGCCGACTAGCGGGGGGCCTCACAGATACGCAGTATTTT
CASSSSRRLAGGLTDTQYF
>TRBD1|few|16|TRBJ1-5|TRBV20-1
TGCAGTGCTAGAGATGGCGGGACAGGGGATAATCAGCCCCAGCATTTT
CSARDGGTGDNQPQHF
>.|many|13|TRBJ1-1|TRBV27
TGTGCCAGCAGCTCTGGGGGGGGCACTGAAGCTTTCTTT
CASSSGGGTEAFF
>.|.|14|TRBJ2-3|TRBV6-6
TGTGCCAGCAGGGGGGTTGGAGGCTGGGATACGCAGTATTTT
CASRGVGGWDTQYF